This TCR beta chain was captured in a study of cytomegalovirus exposure and HLA in healthy donors. Study conclusions and caveats: Associated with HLA alleles at 0.05 false discovery rate in a later analysis were approximately 17,000 TCR beta sequences. V- and J-gene trimming in TCR beta was tied to a missense DCLRE1C variant by an analysis performed later. In a later analysis, parvovirus B19, influenza, CMV and Epstein-Barr virus appeared linked to several top co-occurrence clusters.

The V and J ends lost 8 bases and 0 bases respectively, with 10 bases between them. Per the germline V gene, CDR1 is SNHLY and CDR2 is FYNNEI. The CDR3 runs to 13 residues. Both 60 Vbeta primers and 13 Jbeta primers went into the PCR. Measured with immunoSEQ multiplex PCR; TCRdb has only the in-frame clones, and not every one. This table holds around 72,000 clones, around 78% found once. A word on this clone: What it binds is unknown.

V gene TRBV2 combines with J gene TRBJ1-1; D remains ambiguous. The sequencing sample was made of PBMCs. The TCR originated in a man aged 50 to 59 in good health and CMV-seronegative. The chain's CDR3 is CASEDVMNTEAFF. The CDR3 DNA sequence: TGTGCCAGCGAGGATGTCATGAACACTGAAGCTTTCTTT.